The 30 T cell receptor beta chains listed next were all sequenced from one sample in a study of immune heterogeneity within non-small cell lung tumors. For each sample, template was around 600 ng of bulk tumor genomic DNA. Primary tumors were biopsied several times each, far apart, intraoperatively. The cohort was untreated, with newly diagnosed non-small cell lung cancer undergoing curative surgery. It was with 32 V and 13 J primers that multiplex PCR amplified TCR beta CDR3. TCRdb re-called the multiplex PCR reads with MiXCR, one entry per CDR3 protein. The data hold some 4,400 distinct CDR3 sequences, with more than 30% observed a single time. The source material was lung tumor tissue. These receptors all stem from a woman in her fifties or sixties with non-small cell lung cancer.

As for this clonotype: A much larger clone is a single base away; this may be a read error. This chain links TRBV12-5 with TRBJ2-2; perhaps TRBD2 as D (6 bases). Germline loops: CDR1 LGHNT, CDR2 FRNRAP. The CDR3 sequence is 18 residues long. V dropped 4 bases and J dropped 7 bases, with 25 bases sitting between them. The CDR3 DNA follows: TGTGCTAGTGGTTCGCTCCGTTCTAGCGAGGAGAAGGTCGGGGAGCTGTTTTTT. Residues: CASGSLRSSEEKVGELFF.

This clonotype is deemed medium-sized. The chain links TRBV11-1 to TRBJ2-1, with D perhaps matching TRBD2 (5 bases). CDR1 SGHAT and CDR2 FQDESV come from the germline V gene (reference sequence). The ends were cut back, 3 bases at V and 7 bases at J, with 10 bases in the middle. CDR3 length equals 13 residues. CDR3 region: CASSLAPGNEQFF. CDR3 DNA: TGTGCCAGCAGCTTGGCCCCGGGGAATGAGCAGTTCTTC. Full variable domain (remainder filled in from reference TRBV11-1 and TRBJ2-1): EAEVAQSPRYKITEKSQAVAFWCDPISGHATLYWYRQILGQGPELLVQFQDESVVDDSQLPKDRFSAERLKGVDSTLKIQPAELGDSAMYLCASSLAPGNEQFFGPGTRLTVL.

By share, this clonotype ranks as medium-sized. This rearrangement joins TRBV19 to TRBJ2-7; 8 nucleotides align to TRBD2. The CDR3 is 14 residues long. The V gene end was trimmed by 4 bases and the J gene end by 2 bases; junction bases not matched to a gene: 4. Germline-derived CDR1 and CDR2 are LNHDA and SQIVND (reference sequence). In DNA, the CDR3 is TGTGCCAGTAGTAGCGGCGGGAGGACCTACGAGCAGTACTTC. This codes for CASSSGGRTYEQYF.

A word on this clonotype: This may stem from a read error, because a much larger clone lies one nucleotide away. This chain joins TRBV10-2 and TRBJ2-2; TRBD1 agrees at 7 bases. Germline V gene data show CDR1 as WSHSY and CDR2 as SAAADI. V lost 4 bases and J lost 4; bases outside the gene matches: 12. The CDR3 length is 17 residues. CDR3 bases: TGCGCCAGCAGTGGGGGAAGGGGGCAACGTAGCACCGGGGAGCTGTTTTTT. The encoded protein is CASSGGRGQRSTGELFF.

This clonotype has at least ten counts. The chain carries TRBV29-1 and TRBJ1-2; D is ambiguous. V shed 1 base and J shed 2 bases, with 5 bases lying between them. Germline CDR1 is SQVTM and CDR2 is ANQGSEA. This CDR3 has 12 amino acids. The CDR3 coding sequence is TGCAGCGTTGAAGGCCAGAACTATGGCTACACCTTC. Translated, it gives CSVEGQNYGYTF.

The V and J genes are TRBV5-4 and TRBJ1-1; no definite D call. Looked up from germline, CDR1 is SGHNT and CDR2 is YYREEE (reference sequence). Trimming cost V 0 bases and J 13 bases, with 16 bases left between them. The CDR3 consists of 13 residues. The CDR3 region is CASSLDPQRSGFF. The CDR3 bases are TGTGCCAGCAGCTTGGACCCCCAAAGATCTGGTTTCTTT. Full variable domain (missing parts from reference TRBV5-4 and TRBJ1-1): ETGVTQSPTHLIKTRGQQVTLRCSSQSGHNTVSWYQQALGQGPQFIFQYYREEENGRGNFPPRFSGLQFPNYSSELNVNALELDDSALYLCASSLDPQRSGFFGQGTRLTVV.

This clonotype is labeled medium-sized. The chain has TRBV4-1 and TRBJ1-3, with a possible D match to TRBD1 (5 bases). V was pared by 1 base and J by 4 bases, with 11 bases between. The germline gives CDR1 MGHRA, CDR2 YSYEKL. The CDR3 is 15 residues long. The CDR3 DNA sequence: TGCGCCAGCAGCCAAGTCGGGACGGGAGGAAACACCATATATTTT. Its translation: CASSQVGTGGNTIYF.

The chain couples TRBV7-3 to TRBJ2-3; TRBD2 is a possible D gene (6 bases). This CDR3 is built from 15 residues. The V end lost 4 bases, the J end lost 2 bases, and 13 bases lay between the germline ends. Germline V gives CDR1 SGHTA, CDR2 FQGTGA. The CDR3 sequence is CASSYGTGFTDTQYF. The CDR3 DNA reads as TGTGCCAGCAGCTACGGGACTGGATTCACAGATACGCAGTATTTT.

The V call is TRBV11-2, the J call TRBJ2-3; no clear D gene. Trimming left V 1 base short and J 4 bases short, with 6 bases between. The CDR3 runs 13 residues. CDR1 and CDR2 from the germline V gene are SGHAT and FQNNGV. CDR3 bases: TGTGCCAGCAGCTTAGTAGTCCCAGATACGCAGTATTTT. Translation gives CASSLVVPDTQYF.

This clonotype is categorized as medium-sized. The chain's CDR3 is CASSYSDTSLYGYTF. As DNA, the CDR3 is TGTGCCAGCAGTTACAGCGACACCTCTCTCTATGGCTACACCTTC. V is TRBV6-2 or TRBV6-3 and J is TRBJ1-2; D remains unclear. Per the germline V gene, CDR1 is MNHEY and CDR2 is SVGEGT. CDR3 length: 15 amino acids. The V end was cut by 2 bases, the J end by 4 bases, with 14 bases between.

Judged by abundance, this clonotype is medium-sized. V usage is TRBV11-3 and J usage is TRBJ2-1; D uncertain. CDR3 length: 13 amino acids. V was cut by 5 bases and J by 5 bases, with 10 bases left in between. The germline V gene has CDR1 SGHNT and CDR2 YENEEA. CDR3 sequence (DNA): TGTGCCAGCAGCACCACAGATGACAATGAGCAGTTCTTC. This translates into CASSTTDDNEQFF.

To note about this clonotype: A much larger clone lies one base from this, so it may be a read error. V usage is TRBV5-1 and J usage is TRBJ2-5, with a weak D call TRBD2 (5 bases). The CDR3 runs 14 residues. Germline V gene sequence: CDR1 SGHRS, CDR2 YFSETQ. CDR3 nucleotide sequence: TGCGCCAGCAGCTTGGCAGGACTTCAAGAGACCCATTACTTC. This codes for CASSLAGLQETHYF.

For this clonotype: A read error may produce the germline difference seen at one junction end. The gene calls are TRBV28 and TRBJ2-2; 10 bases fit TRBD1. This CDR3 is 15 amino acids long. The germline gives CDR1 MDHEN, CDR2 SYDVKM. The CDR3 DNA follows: TGTGCCAGCAGTTCCGGGACAGGGGATACCGGGGAGTTGTTTTTT. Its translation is CASSSGTGDTGELFF.

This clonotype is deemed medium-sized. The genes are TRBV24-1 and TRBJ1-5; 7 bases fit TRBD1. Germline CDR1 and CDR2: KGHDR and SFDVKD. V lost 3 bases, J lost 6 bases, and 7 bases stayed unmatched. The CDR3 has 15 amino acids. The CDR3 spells CATSDPKTGVQPQHF. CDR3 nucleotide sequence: TGTGCCACCAGTGATCCGAAAACAGGGGTTCAGCCCCAGCATTTT.

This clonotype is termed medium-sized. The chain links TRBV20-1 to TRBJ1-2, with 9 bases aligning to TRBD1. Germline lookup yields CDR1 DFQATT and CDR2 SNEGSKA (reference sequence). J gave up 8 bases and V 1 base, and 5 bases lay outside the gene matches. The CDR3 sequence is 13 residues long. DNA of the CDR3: TGCAGTGCTAGAGTGACAGGGGGTAGGGGCTACACCTTC. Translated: CSARVTGGRGYTF.

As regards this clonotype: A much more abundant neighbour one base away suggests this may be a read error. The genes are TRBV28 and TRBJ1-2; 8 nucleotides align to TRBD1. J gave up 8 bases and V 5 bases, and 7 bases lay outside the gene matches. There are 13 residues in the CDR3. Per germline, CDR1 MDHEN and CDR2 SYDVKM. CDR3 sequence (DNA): TGTGCCAGCAGTCAGGGGGCTTCAAGAGGCTACACCTTC. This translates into CASSQGASRGYTF.

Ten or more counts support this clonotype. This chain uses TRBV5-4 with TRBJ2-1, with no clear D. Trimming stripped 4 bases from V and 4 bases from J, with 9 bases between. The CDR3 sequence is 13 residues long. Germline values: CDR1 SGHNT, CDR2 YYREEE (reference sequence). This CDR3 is CASSQQNYNEQFF. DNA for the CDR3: TGTGCCAGCAGCCAACAGAATTACAATGAGCAGTTCTTC.

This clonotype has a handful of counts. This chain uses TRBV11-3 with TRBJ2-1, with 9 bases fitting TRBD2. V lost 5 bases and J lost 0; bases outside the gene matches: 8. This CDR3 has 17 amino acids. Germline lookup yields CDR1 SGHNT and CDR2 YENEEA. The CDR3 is CASSPTGSGSSYNEQFF. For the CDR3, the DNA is TGTGCCAGCAGCCCCACGGGTAGCGGGAGCTCCTACAATGAGCAGTTCTTC.

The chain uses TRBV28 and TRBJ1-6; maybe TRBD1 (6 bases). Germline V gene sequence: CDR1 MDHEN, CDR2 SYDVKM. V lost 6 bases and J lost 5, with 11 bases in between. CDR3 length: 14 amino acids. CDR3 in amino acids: CASRTGHNNSPLHF. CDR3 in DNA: TGTGCCAGCAGGACGGGACACAATAATTCACCCCTCCACTTT.

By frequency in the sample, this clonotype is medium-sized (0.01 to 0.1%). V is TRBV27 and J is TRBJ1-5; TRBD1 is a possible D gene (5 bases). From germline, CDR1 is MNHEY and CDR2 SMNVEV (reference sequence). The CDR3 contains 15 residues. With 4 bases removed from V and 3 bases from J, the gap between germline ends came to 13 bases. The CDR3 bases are TGTGCCAGCAGTTATGGAGGGGCCCCCAATCAGCCCCAGCATTTT. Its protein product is CASSYGGAPNQPQHF.

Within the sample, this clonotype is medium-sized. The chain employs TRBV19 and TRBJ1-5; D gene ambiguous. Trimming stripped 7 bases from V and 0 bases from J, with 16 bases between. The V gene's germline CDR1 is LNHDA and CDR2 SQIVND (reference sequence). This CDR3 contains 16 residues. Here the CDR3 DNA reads TGTGCCAGTAAAAGGACGGGGATCTATAGCAATCAGCCCCAGCATTTT. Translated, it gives CASKRTGIYSNQPQHF.

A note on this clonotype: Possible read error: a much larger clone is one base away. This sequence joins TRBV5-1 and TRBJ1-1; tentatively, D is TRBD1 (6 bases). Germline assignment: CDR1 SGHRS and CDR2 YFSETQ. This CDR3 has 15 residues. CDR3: CAISLAAGARTEAFF. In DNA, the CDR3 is TGCGCCATCAGCTTGGCGGCGGGGGCGCGCACTGAAGCTTTCTTT.

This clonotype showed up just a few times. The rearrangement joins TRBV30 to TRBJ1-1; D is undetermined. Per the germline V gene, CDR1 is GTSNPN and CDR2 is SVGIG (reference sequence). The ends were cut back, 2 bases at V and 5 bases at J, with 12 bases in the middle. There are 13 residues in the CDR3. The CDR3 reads CAWSRTAETEAFF. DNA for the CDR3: TGTGCCTGGAGTCGGACCGCCGAAACTGAAGCTTTCTTT.

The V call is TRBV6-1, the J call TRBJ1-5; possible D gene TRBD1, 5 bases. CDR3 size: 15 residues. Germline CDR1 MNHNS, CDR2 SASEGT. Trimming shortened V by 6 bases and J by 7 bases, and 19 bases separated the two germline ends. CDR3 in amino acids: CASRPGGGVRQPQHF. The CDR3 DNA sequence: TGTGCCAGCAGGCCGGGCGGGGGGGTTCGACAGCCCCAGCATTTT.

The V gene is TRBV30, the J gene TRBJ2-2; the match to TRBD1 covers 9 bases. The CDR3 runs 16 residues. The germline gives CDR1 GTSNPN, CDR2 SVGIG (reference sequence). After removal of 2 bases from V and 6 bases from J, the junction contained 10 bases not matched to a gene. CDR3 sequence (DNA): TGTGCCTGGAGTTCTCTATCCGGGACAGGGCCCGGGGAGCTGTTTTTT. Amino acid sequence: CAWSSLSGTGPGELFF.

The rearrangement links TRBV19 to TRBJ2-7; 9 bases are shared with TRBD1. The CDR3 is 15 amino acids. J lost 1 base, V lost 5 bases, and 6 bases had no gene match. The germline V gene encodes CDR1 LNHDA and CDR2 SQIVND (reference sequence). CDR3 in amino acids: CASSPRTGVSYEQYF. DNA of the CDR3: TGTGCCAGTAGTCCGAGGACAGGGGTTTCCTACGAGCAGTACTTC.

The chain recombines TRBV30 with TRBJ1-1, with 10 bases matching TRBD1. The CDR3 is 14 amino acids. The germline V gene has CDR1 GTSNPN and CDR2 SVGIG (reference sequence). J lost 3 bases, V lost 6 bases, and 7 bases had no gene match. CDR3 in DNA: TGTGCCTGTCCTGGGGACAGGGGTGACACTGAAGCTTTCTTT. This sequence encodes CACPGDRGDTEAFF.

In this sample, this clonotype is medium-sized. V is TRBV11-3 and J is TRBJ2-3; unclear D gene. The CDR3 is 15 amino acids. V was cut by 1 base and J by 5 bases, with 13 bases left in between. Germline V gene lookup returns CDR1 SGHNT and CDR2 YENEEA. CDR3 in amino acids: CASSLGFQAGDTQYF. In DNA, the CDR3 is TGTGCCAGCAGCTTAGGATTTCAAGCTGGAGATACGCAGTATTTT.

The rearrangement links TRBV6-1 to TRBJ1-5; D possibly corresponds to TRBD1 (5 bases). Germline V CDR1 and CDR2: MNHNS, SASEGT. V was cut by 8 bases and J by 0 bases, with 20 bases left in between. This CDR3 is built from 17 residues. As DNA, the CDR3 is TGTGCCAGCGGTATAAGGACAAGGCCGTATAGCAATCAGCCCCAGCATTTT. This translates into CASGIRTRPYSNQPQHF.

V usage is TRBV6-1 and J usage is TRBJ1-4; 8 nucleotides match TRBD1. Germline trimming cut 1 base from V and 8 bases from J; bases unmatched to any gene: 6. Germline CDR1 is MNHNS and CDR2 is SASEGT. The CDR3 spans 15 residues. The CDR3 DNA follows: TGTGCCAGCAGTGAAGGGACAGGGAGGGCGGAAAAACTGTTTTTT. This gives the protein CASSEGTGRAEKLFF.